This TCR beta chain was sequenced during a study of sequential checkpoint blockade in melanoma. Study at large: Maintenance nivolumab came after either treatment sequence.

TCRdb keeps only in-frame clones here, not all; method: immunoSEQ multiplex PCR. The sample has around 18,000 clones, about 69% seen once. CDR3 length: 16 residues. The V end was cut by 0 bases, the J end by 7 bases, with 16 bases between. Germline loops: CDR1 MNHNS, CDR2 SASEGT. Treatment: randomized to nivolumab then ipilimumab (arm A) or the reverse (arm B). DNA-damaging chemotherapy had not been given to any patient beforehand. Sorted cells were live CD3+CD8+, lacking CD19 and CD56, from PBMCs. The specimen was CD8+ T cells sorted from blood (inferred from file names), collected from a patient given nivolumab and ipilimumab in sequence. The rearrangement joins TRBV6-1 to TRBJ1-5, with a tentative D call TRBD1 (5 bases). This receptor was identified in a human donor with melanoma. CDR3 protein: CASSEAFTQVGQPQHF. Written as DNA, the CDR3 is TGTGCCAGCAGTGAAGCGTTTACACAGGTGGGACAGCCCCAGCATTTT.